These 18 T cell receptor beta chains were sequenced from one sample in a study of blood T cells in healthy people across ages. A sample-barcoded 5' primer and a J-beta primer mix were used in a second PCR of about 7 to 12 cycles. One entry per CDR3 protein results from TCRdb running MiXCR on the 5' RACE reads. The sample includes 710,000 or so distinct CDR3 sequences, about 30% of them seen just once. The sample was blood. The receptors were sampled from a woman of 80 years or more in good health.

About this clonotype: A read error may explain this, as a much larger clone is one base away. This rearrangement joins TRBV7-8 to TRBJ2-7; 10 bases fit TRBD2. The CDR3 consists of 16 residues. CDR1 and CDR2 (germline): SGHVS, FQNEAQ. Trimming cost V 2 bases and J 7 bases; bases outside gene matches: 11. The CDR3 loop is CASSLLGLAGVNEQYF. CDR3 bases: TGTGCCAGCAGCTTACTCGGTCTAGCGGGGGTCAATGAGCAGTACTTC.

This clonotype has a handful of counts. This rearrangement joins TRBV7-9 to TRBJ1-4; TRBD1 matches 7 bases. Germline CDR1 SEHNR, CDR2 FQNEAQ (reference sequence). V shed 6 bases, J shed 5 bases, and the junction held 9 bases outside the gene matches. The CDR3 loop spans 15 amino acids. The CDR3 here is CASSSGQVGNEKLFF. The CDR3 coding sequence is TGTGCCAGCAGTAGTGGACAGGTTGGGAATGAAAAACTGTTTTTT.

This chain joins TRBV11-1 and TRBJ2-5, with D unresolved. The CDR3 spans 13 residues. Trimming removed 3 bases from V and 4 bases from J, with 9 bases in between. Germline CDR1 is SGHAT and CDR2 is FQDESV (reference sequence). The CDR3 sequence: CASSLTLRETQYF. CDR3 nucleotides: TGTGCCAGCAGCTTGACCCTCAGAGAGACCCAGTACTTC.

This clonotype was seen repeatedly, ten times or more. This chain connects TRBV20-1 to TRBJ2-7; possibly TRBD1 or TRBD2 for D (5 bases each). The CDR3 totals 15 residues. From germline, CDR1 is DFQATT and CDR2 SNEGSKA (reference sequence). V shed 0 bases and J shed 2 bases, with 14 bases lying between them. The CDR3 sequence is CSARDPGRSTYEQYF. The DNA for the CDR3 is TGCAGTGCTAGAGATCCGGGGCGCTCTACCTACGAGCAGTACTTC.

The chain combines TRBV20-1 with TRBJ2-1; the D gene is possibly TRBD1 (6 bases). The CDR3 runs 14 residues. Trimming removed 0 bases at V and 9 bases at J, with 15 bases between. Germline CDR1 reads DFQATT; CDR2 reads SNEGSKA (reference sequence). As DNA, the CDR3 is TGCAGTGCTAGAGATCGCGTCAGGGGAGCTGAGCAGTTCTTC. This encodes CSARDRVRGAEQFF.

The chain carries TRBV29-1 and TRBJ1-4; D remains ambiguous. Germline CDR1 and CDR2: SQVTM and ANQGSEA. This CDR3 contains 13 residues. Trimming removed 3 bases at V and 0 bases at J, with 5 bases between. In nucleotides, the CDR3 is TGCAGCGTTGAGAGAGCAACTAATGAAAAACTGTTTTTT. It is translated as CSVERATNEKLFF.

This clonotype appeared many times. V gene TRBV12-3 or TRBV12-4 combines with J gene TRBJ1-2; D unresolved. The V end lost 4 bases, the J end lost 7 bases, and 7 bases lay between the germline ends. This CDR3 spans 11 amino acids. CDR3 protein: CASSWGGGYTF. DNA of the CDR3: TGTGCCAGCAGTTGGGGAGGTGGCTACACCTTC.

The rearrangement joins TRBV4-1 to TRBJ1-2; 8 bases are a match to TRBD1. Germline V CDR1 and CDR2: MGHRA, YSYEKL. The CDR3 sequence is 19 residues long. After removal of 0 bases from V and 4 bases from J, the junction contained 16 bases not matched to a gene. The chain's CDR3 is CASSQDRVRQGAPSYGYTF. Here the CDR3 DNA reads TGCGCCAGCAGCCAAGATCGGGTGAGGCAGGGGGCGCCCAGCTATGGCTACACCTTC.

The table lists this clonotype with a few counts. A single base separates this from a much larger clone, so it may be a read error. The chain links TRBV6-6 to TRBJ2-7; maybe TRBD1 (6 bases). This CDR3 region has 16 residues. V shed 6 bases and J shed 7 bases, with 25 bases lying between them. Germline V lookup: CDR1 MNHNY, CDR2 SVGAGI (reference sequence). CDR3 region: CASRATGQGSYNEQYF. Written as DNA, the CDR3 is TGTGCCAGCAGGGCAACGGGACAAGGGTCCTACAATGAGCAGTACTTC.

The chain joins TRBV12-3 or TRBV12-4 to TRBJ2-7, with 12 nucleotides matching TRBD1. J was trimmed by 5 bases and V by 5 bases; bases with no gene match: 4. The CDR3 is 14 residues long. The DNA of the CDR3 is TGTGCCAGCAGTACCGGGACAGGGGGCGACGAGCAGTACTTC. Translation: CASSTGTGGDEQYF.

At least ten counts were recorded for this clonotype. The chain links TRBV20-1 to TRBJ2-7; D uncertain. Trimming took 0 bases from V and 4 from J, leaving 28 bases between them. The CDR3 has 19 residues. Germline CDR1 DFQATT, CDR2 SNEGSKA (reference sequence). The CDR3 loop reads CSAREGSVGIGATDYEQYF. The CDR3, as DNA: TGCAGTGCTAGAGAGGGGTCCGTTGGTATCGGAGCTACCGATTACGAGCAGTACTTC.

This clonotype has a count of ten or more. The chain recombines TRBV5-1 with TRBJ1-2, with D uncertain. CDR1 and CDR2 (germline): SGHRS, YFSETQ. The CDR3 spans 13 residues. V lost 0 bases and J lost 3, with 6 bases in between. The CDR3 loop is CASSLASDYGYTF. Here the CDR3 DNA reads TGCGCCAGCAGCTTGGCGTCAGACTATGGCTACACCTTC.

This clonotype was counted many times. This chain joins TRBV7-2 and TRBJ2-3; 9 bases fit TRBD2. The junction had 16 bases not matched to a gene; V was cut back by 7 bases and J by 2 bases. Looked up from germline, CDR1 is SGHTA and CDR2 is FQGNSA. The CDR3 extends over 18 amino acids. The CDR3 coding sequence is TGTGCCAGCACCAAAGCCAGCGGGGGGTACCTTGACACAGATACGCAGTATTTT. It encodes CASTKASGGYLDTDTQYF.

This clonotype has a handful of counts. The V gene is TRBV9, the J gene TRBJ1-5; a weak D match, TRBD1 (5 bases). This CDR3 is 15 amino acids long. V lost 0 bases and J 7 bases, leaving 14 bases between the germline ends. In germline, CDR1 is SGDLS, CDR2 YYNGEE. This CDR3 is CASSVEGREYQPQHF. The CDR3, as DNA: TGTGCCAGCAGCGTAGAGGGCAGGGAGTACCAGCCCCAGCATTTT.

J is TRBJ1-2 and V is TRBV5-1; D possibly corresponds to TRBD1 (5 bases). Germline lookup yields CDR1 SGHRS and CDR2 YFSETQ. Trimming removed 4 bases from V and 8 bases from J, with 15 bases in between. This CDR3 is 13 amino acids long. CDR3 nucleotide sequence: TGCGCCAGCAGCCGTAGAGGGGAAGGCGGCTACACCTTC. As protein: CASSRRGEGGYTF.

Ten or more counts support this clonotype. The rearrangement uses TRBV28 and TRBJ2-1, with a weak D call TRBD1 (5 bases). This CDR3 comprises 14 residues. Germline V gene sequence: CDR1 MDHEN, CDR2 SYDVKM. Trimming removed 2 bases at V and 8 bases at J, with 13 bases between. For the CDR3, the DNA is TGTGCCAGCAGTTTACACCGAGACAGTTATGAGCAGTTCTTC. Its protein is CASSLHRDSYEQFF.

The sample holds a few counts of this clonotype. One end of the junction does not line up with germline, which may come from a read error. The chain couples TRBV7-2 to TRBJ2-3, with D perhaps TRBD2 (6 bases). The CDR3 has 13 amino acids. Looked up from germline, CDR1 is SGHTA and CDR2 is FQGNSA. The CDR3 region is CVSIPAGSDTQYF. The CDR3 DNA sequence: TGTGTCAGCATCCCGGCGGGGTCAGATACGCAGTATTTT.

This chain joins TRBV12-3 or TRBV12-4 and TRBJ1-2; tentative D call: TRBD1 (6 bases). V was pared by 6 bases and J by 3 bases, with 14 bases between. CDR3 length equals 14 residues. The CDR3 loop reads CASSHRENHYGYTF. CDR3 bases: TGTGCCAGCAGCCACAGGGAAAATCACTATGGCTACACCTTC.